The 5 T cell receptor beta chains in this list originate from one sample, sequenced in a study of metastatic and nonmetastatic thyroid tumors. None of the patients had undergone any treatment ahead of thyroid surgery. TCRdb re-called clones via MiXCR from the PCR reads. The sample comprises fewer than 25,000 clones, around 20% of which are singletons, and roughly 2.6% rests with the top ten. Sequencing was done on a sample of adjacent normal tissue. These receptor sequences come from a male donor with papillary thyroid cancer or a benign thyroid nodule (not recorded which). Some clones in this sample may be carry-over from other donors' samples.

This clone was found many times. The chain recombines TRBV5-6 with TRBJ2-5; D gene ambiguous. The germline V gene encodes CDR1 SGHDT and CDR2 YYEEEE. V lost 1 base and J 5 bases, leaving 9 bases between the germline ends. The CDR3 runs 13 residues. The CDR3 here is CASSLSLLETQYF. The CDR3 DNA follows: TGTGCCAGCAGCTTGAGTTTGCTGGAGACCCAGTACTTC.

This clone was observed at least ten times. For the CDR3, the DNA is TGTGCCAGCAGCAACGTCCAGGGGCAAGGTGAAGCTTTCTTT. Protein sequence: CASSNVQGQGEAFF. The chain employs TRBV7-9 and TRBJ1-1, with D maybe TRBD1 (6 bases). The CDR3 contains 14 residues. Between the trimmed V and J ends, which lost 5 bases and 7 bases, there was a span of 17 bases. The V gene's germline CDR1 is SEHNR and CDR2 FQNEAQ (reference sequence).

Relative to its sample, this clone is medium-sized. Here the CDR3 DNA reads TGCGCCAGCAGCTTGGAAGGCGGGGGGGTCGACGAGCAGTACTTC. Encoded protein: CASSLEGGGVDEQYF. The chain links TRBV5-1 to TRBJ2-7, with 9 bases fitting TRBD2. With V trimmed by 0 bases and J by 5 bases, 6 bases remained unmatched. The germline gives CDR1 SGHRS, CDR2 YFSETQ. The CDR3 is 15 residues long.

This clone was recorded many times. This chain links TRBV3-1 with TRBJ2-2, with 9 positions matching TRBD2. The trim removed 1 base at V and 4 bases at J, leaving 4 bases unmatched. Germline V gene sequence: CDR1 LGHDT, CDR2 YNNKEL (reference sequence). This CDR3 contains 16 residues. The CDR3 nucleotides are TGTGCCAGCAGCCAAGCTAGCGGGGAACTCACCGGGGAGCTGTTTTTT. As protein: CASSQASGELTGELFF.

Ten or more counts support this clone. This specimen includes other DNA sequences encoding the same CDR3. The CDR3 nucleotides are TGTGCCAGCAGCTCCCATAGCGTAGCGGGAGACTACGAGCAATACGTC. Translated, it gives CASSSHSVAGDYEQYV. The V call is TRBV11-2, the J call TRBJ2-7; 9 nucleotides agree with TRBD2. This CDR3 has 16 residues. Germline CDR1 SGHAT, CDR2 FQNNGV.